This T cell receptor (beta chain) was retrieved from a study of shared clonotypes between healthy human individuals (dated by TCRdb to about 2020). Describing the broader study: Three men and a couple of women, aged 18 to 49 years, made up the cohort. For each donor, three plates each were used for CD4 naive and CD4 memory, two plates were used for CD8 naive, and one plate was used for CD8 memory. The study deeply sequenced blood TCR repertoires of several healthy adults to estimate repertoire size and the extent of clonotype sharing between individuals. Different laboratories and diverse techniques were used to prepare libraries and sequence TCR repertoires, to increase sequencing depth and limit assay-specific biases. Between about 0.8 and 9 billion PBMCs per donor were obtained by leukapheresis. Overall results and qualifications from the work: Even with the large sequencing depth, rarefaction of the sorted-subset datasets indicated that sequencing was incomplete. Higher generation probabilities were observed for clonotypes shared by all four sorted-subset donors than for non-shared clonotypes. Sharing across several donors was observed for roughly 5% of naive CD4, around 3.5% of naive CD8, about 2.5% of memory CD4, and approximately 0.41% of memory CD8 clonotypes. Naive subsets generally had larger estimated clonotype richness than memory subsets did. Because the study included a small number of donors, the genetic and exposure-history diversity represented was limited. Based on pairwise subsampling, the degree of clonotype sharing among donors was expected to be affected by sequencing depth. Sampling was restricted to blood, and TCR repertoires in tissue are likely to differ from TCR repertoires in blood.

A remark on this clone: What antigen it recognizes has not been identified. Base qualities are missing; no much larger clone stands one base away.

Using the deep immunoSEQ assay, TCR CDR3 regions were amplified from genomic DNA by multiplex PCR. Extracted genomic DNA from each cell subset was spread evenly across all wells of several immunoSEQ 96-well plates, with each plate serving as a replicate. For sorted subsets, 200 to 250 ng genomic DNA, equal to approximately 30,000 T cell genomes, was loaded into each replicate PCR. The purified libraries were quantified using a Qubit 3.0 fluorometer, sized with a Bioanalyzer 2100, and then quantified again using the KAPA Library Quantification kit. Every immunoSEQ 96-well plate was sequenced on a dedicated single-read 150-cycle Illumina NextSeq 550 flow cell. The paper's processing steps were these. Because only junctional sequences without quality scores were contained in the immunoSEQ output, filtering matching that applied to full-length reads could not be performed. Sequences were annotated with PyIR, a Python wrapper for IgBLAST v1.9, using IMGT germline references to assign V/J genes and CDR3. Reads with weak V/J assignments (E-value above 1e-6), missing CDR3, stop codons, out-of-frame junctions, or ambiguous translated residues were removed. V3J clonotypes were defined as sequences sharing an identical inferred V gene, J gene, and CDR3 amino acid sequence. Percentage overlap between repertoires was computed as shared unique clonotypes divided by the size of the smaller repertoire. Repertoire richness was assessed with RTK rarefaction, the Chao1 estimator, and Recon v2.1 estimates of unobserved clonotypes. OLGA was used to compute generation probabilities for all TCRbeta clonotypes that the gDNA method yielded from a handful of donors. This immuneACCESS table, as held by TCRdb, lists in-frame sequences with V and J called but not all clones. Of the missing ones, under half trace to an unresolved V gene in checked studies; the others have no known cause. V and J calls and clone size are copied from that table; D and trimming were computed from the DNA. The sample contains some 1.5 million clones, nearly 99% of them found a single time. The ten largest clones capture roughly 0.42% of the sample.

Healthy HIV-negative adults with no recently reported acute infections or vaccinations were included as donors. Only Caucasian adults living in Nashville, Tennessee, USA were represented among the donors. CD4+ T cells were enriched by magnetic negative selection, after which naive cells were positively selected on CD45RA and the negative fraction was taken as the memory subset. Blood was collected by leukapheresis, and PBMCs were isolated by Ficoll-Histopaque density gradient centrifugation and then cryopreserved in liquid nitrogen vapor phase. Analytical flow cytometry was used to check the purity and quantity of every magnetically sorted T cell population. From each sorted fraction, genomic DNA was isolated and quantified by UV absorbance on a Nanodrop 2000c. CDR1 SGHNT and CDR2 YYREEE are derived from the germline V gene (reference sequence). The V and J ends are trimmed by 0 bases and 7 bases, leaving 20 bases between them. From the cysteine through the phenylalanine, the CDR3 covers 16 amino acids. The kept DNA is CDR3 alone, 48 bases in frame from the first base.

The V and J genes are TRBV5-4 and TRBJ2-7, and the D gene may be TRBD2, 5 bases matching. Input material: naive CD4+ T cells sorted from blood. The intended sense of this specimen's cell subset or site label: CD45RA+ positively selected. The sequence was obtained from a man under 40 in good health. Read as DNA, the sequence is TGTGCCAGCAGCTTGGCCGGGGTGCTGGCCTCGGGGGAGCAGTACTTC. Its translation is CASSLAGVLASGEQYF.